The source of this T cell receptor beta chain is a study of T cell therapy after organ transplantation (dated by TCRdb to the late 2010s). Describing the broader study: The therapy products consisted of autologous CMV-specific T cells grown in vitro for two to three weeks using a peptide pool of 30 HLA class I and II CMV epitopes. Patients were given up to 6 doses of T cells at 2-week intervals and were followed for less than 30 weeks after finishing therapy. Of the approximately 10 patients, eight were classified as clinical responders and two as nonresponders. Across 2 to 6 intravenous infusions, patients got a median of 1.92 x 10^8 CMV-specific T cells. Blood samples for the long-term post-therapy time point were taken 20 to 29 weeks after therapy ended. The study was a follow-up TRBV repertoire analysis of an open-label phase I trial of autologous CMV-specific adoptive T cell therapy in solid-organ transplant recipients. Of the approximately ten patients, only 7 or 8 had long-term post-therapy samples available.

This specimen's time point label, per the study, means: 20-29 weeks after completion of therapy. The patients had received solid-organ transplants and had drug-resistant/recurrent cytomegalovirus. Roughly 10 of the trial participants were picked for repertoire analysis depending on whether post-therapy peripheral blood mononuclear cells were available. Viable CD3+CD8+CD4- lymphocytes were isolated from PBMCs by sorting on a BD FACSAria III. The Qiagen DNeasy Kit was used to extract genomic DNA from the sorted cells. Using the immunoSEQ two-step, bias-controlled multiplex PCR assay, TRB CDR3 regions were amplified from genomic DNA. An Illumina NextSeq 500 was used to sequence the CDR3 libraries. From the authors' description of their analysis: The immunoSEQ Analyzer platform was used for initial alignment and bioinformatics, including bias normalization against synthetic CDR3 analogs. V, D and J gene annotation followed the IMGT database definitions. Additional TRBV analyses were carried out with default settings in VDJtools version 1.1.10 and the R package tcR version 2.2.1.11. For the GLIPH analysis, version 1.0 was run with default settings. To test for significant clonotype frequency changes in CDR3 sequences with at least 5 reads, a 2-sided binomial test with Benjamini-Hochberg correction (alpha = 0.01) was used. TCRdb obtained this table from immuneACCESS and retained in-frame rearrangements with V and J assigned. These tables miss some clones; where compared with another copy, unresolved V genes account for less than half of the shortfall, and the remainder is unexplained. D and trimming were read from the DNA, whereas the V and J calls and clone size are those reported in that table. This sample lists around 1,800 clones; approximately 89% were detected once. The ten largest clones capture around 45% of the sample.

What the research found in general, with its limitations: The small number of expansions detected in nonresponders may be due to reduced sample coverage caused by poor CD8+ T cell yield. Reconstitution after therapy appeared to include not only transferred clonotypes but also endogenous clonotypes that had not been detected in the therapy products. Fold change in CD8 clonality after therapy inversely correlated with pretherapy clonality, suggesting less biased repertoires were more receptive to remodeling. Before therapy, nonresponders had marked clonal expansions, and their repertoires changed minimally after therapy. Because the cohort was small, confounders such as concurrent antirejection and antiviral medications could not be assessed.

Cut back by 0 bases and 2 bases, the V and J ends lie 13 bases apart. CDR1 is given as LGHNA and CDR2 as YNFKEQ, both from the germline V gene. The CDR3, from cysteine to phenylalanine, totals 16 residues. Of the read, only the CDR3 DNA is kept; its 48 bases are in frame from base 1. Concerning this clone: Its antigen is still unknown. No base-level quality is on record; no much larger clone is a single base apart.

The source was CD8+ T cells from blood, collected after autologous CMV-specific T cell therapy. The receptor comes from a human patient who had received a solid organ transplant and had CMV disease. After a transplant, some T cells may be the graft donor's own cells. The chain joins TRBV4-2 to TRBJ1-1; no D gene is confidently identified. CDR3 loop: CASSQEVQSTNTEAFF. The DNA is TGTGCCAGCAGCCAAGAGGTTCAGAGCACAAACACTGAAGCTTTCTTT.